A single sample gave rise to the 4 T cell receptor beta chains below, sequenced in a study of cytomegalovirus exposure and HLA in healthy donors. Primers for the PCR totalled 60 Vbeta and 13 Jbeta. Produced via immunoSEQ multiplex PCR; TCRdb's table is partial and in-frame only. The repertoire table contains around 64,000 clones. Material for sequencing was PBMCs. These receptors all come from a female donor in good health and CMV-seropositive.

The J gene is TRBJ2-5, the V gene TRBV13, with 8 bases lining up with TRBD2. Germline CDR1 PRHDT, CDR2 FYEKMQ (reference sequence). With 0 bases clipped from V and 1 base from J, the junction kept 1 base outside the gene matches. The length of the CDR3 is 15 residues. Here the CDR3 reads CASSLGAGAQETQYF. The CDR3 bases are TGTGCCAGCAGCTTAGGAGCGGGAGCCCAAGAGACCCAGTACTTC.

On this clone itself: One junction end does not reproduce the germline sequence, and a read error may be involved. This sequence joins TRBV4-1 and TRBJ2-3, with 8 bases matching TRBD1. This CDR3 spans 16 amino acids. Germline-derived CDR1 and CDR2 are MGHRA and YSYEKL. The CDR3 loop reads CASGQVGRGLTDTQYF. CDR3 in DNA: TGCGCCAGCGGCCAAGTGGGCAGGGGGCTTACGGATACGCAGTATTTT.

The chain is built from TRBV27 and TRBJ2-7; 9 nucleotides match TRBD2. This CDR3 comprises 14 residues. Germline values: CDR1 MNHEY, CDR2 SMNVEV (reference sequence). With 7 bases clipped from V and 4 bases from J, the junction kept 8 bases outside the gene matches. The CDR3 region is CASKVSGRIYEQYF. Written as DNA, the CDR3 is TGTGCCAGCAAAGTTAGCGGGAGAATTTACGAGCAGTACTTC.

The gene calls are TRBV6-5 and TRBJ2-3, with 8 bases identical to TRBD2. The CDR3 extends over 14 amino acids. Germline values: CDR1 MNHEY, CDR2 SVGAGI. V gave up 6 bases and J gave up 4 bases; unmatched junction bases: 6. The CDR3 DNA follows: TGTGCCAGCAGGACTAGCGCGGGGGCAGATACGCAGTATTTT. It translates to CASRTSAGADTQYF.